This T cell receptor beta chain was sequenced for a study of T cells expressing NK-cell markers. Reprocessing the 5' RACE reads, TCRdb reports a single entry for every CDR3 protein and omits DNA. Its clone listing holds some 600,000 distinct CDR3 sequences. The CDR3 sequence is 16 residues long. CDR1 and CDR2 from the germline V gene are KGHSH and LQKENI. Study results and caveats: Dominant NKG2C+ clonotypes made up about 1.0-7.0% of CD8+ T cells in several donors.

Notes on this clonotype: No antigen is known for it.

The clonotype comes from a man aged 18 to 29 in good health. Sequencing was performed on blood T cells: a sorted CD56 or NKG2C T cell subset, CD4+ or CD8+ T cells, or bulk PBMC T cells (not recorded which). This chain links TRBV18 with TRBJ2-1; TCRdb reports TRBD2, a call that lacks DNA to check it against. The CDR3 loop is CASSPQWGLAGNEQFF.